The 14 T cell receptor beta chains listed next were all sequenced from one sample in a study of long-term antiretroviral therapy in people with HIV (dated by TCRdb to the early 2020s). The immunoSEQ hsTCRB v3.0 assay was used at survey level resolution to sequence the TRB variable region. TCRdb provides this immuneACCESS table in a form limited to in-frame rearrangements. Some clones are lacking; in checked studies, under half of them reflect an unresolved V gene, and why the rest are absent is not known. The sample table lists tens of thousands of clones, roughly 94% of them with a count of one. The top ten hold approximately 3% of the sample. Sample: unsorted PBMCs, taken 5.3 years after starting antiretroviral therapy. The source is a man between 45 and 60 years old with HIV.

This chain connects TRBV10-2 to TRBJ2-7; 9 bases match TRBD1. V shed 0 bases, J shed 5 bases, and the junction held 8 bases outside the gene matches. Germline values: CDR1 WSHSY, CDR2 SAAADI. The CDR3 length is 16 residues. CDR3 nucleotide sequence: TGCGCCAGCAGTGAGTCCGACAGGGGGAAAAAAGACGAGCAGTACTTC. The encoded protein is CASSESDRGKKDEQYF.

This chain joins TRBV29-1 and TRBJ2-1; weak D call: TRBD1 (5 bases). The germline gives CDR1 SQVTM, CDR2 ANQGSEA. Trimming left V 1 base short and J 1 base short, with 11 bases between. The CDR3 is made up of 15 amino acids. This CDR3 is CSVEGQTRSYNEQFF. CDR3 bases: TGCAGCGTTGAAGGACAGACGAGGTCCTACAATGAGCAGTTCTTC.

The chain has TRBV7-6 and TRBJ2-7; 9 bases are shared with TRBD1. V lost 4 bases and J lost 6; bases outside the gene matches: 7. The CDR3 sequence is 14 residues long. Germline-derived CDR1 and CDR2 are SGHVS and FNYEAQ. This chain's CDR3 is CASSSGQGKSEQYF. The DNA of the CDR3 is TGTGCCAGCAGCTCGGGACAGGGTAAGAGCGAGCAGTACTTC.

The chain is built from TRBV20-1 and TRBJ2-3; unclear D gene. CDR3 size: 11 residues. Trimming removed 6 bases from V and 3 bases from J, with 7 bases in between. Germline CDR1 reads DFQATT; CDR2 reads SNEGSKA (reference sequence). The CDR3 here is CSAPQTDTQYF. CDR3 bases: TGCAGTGCCCCCCAAACAGATACGCAGTATTTT.

The rearrangement joins TRBV4-3 to TRBJ2-3, with D unresolved. Germline values: CDR1 LGHNA, CDR2 YSLEER. Trimming stripped 0 bases from V and 4 bases from J, with 11 bases between. This CDR3 has 15 amino acids. CDR3 loop: CASSQDAADSDTQYF. Here the CDR3 DNA reads TGCGCCAGCAGCCAAGATGCAGCAGATTCAGATACGCAGTATTTT.

The chain links TRBV9 to TRBJ2-7, with D possibly TRBD1 on 6 matching bases. The CDR3 runs 14 residues. V was clipped by 0 bases and J by 2 bases, with 9 bases between them. Germline assignment: CDR1 SGDLS and CDR2 YYNGEE. In DNA form, the CDR3 reads TGTGCCAGCAGCGTAGGTGCAGGGGCCTACGAGCAGTACTTC. Its protein product is CASSVGAGAYEQYF.

This sequence joins TRBV7-2 and TRBJ2-7; D gene ambiguous. This CDR3 comprises 14 residues. Trimming removed 3 bases from V and 1 base from J, with 10 bases in between. Per the germline V gene, CDR1 is SGHTA and CDR2 is FQGNSA. The CDR3 protein is CASSFLGNSYEQYF. The CDR3 DNA follows: TGTGCCAGCAGCTTTTTAGGGAATTCCTACGAGCAGTACTTC.

This sequence joins TRBV14 and TRBJ1-1; D unresolved. With 2 bases removed from V and 6 bases from J, the gap between germline ends came to 4 bases. Germline CDR1 SGHDN, CDR2 FVKESK. The CDR3 totals 11 residues. The CDR3 region has the DNA TGTGCCAGCAGCCAAAACGCTGAAGCTTTCTTT. It specifies CASSQNAEAFF. The entire variable domain, with the rest obtained from reference TRBV14 and TRBJ1-1, is as follows: EAGVTQFPSHSVIEKGQTVTLRCDPISGHDNLYWYRRVMGKEIKFLLHFVKESKQDESGMPNNRFLAERTGGTYSTLKVQPAELEDSGVYFCASSQNAEAFFGQGTRLTVV.

The CDR3 spells CASSKTSGGAGEQFF. CDR3 in DNA: TGCGCCAGCAGCAAGACTAGCGGGGGGGCCGGTGAGCAGTTCTTC. The rearrangement uses TRBV4-3 and TRBJ2-1; 14 bases line up with TRBD2. J was trimmed by 9 bases and V by 5 bases; bases with no gene match: 6. This CDR3 comprises 15 residues. Germline V gene sequence: CDR1 LGHNA, CDR2 YSLEER.

The rearrangement uses TRBV9 and TRBJ2-1, with D maybe TRBD1 (5 bases). The CDR3 runs 18 residues. Germline V gene sequence: CDR1 SGDLS, CDR2 YYNGEE. The V end lost 0 bases, the J end lost 4 bases, and 20 bases lay between the germline ends. The CDR3 spells CASSVEADSVGIYNEQFF. The CDR3 DNA follows: TGTGCCAGCAGCGTAGAGGCAGACAGCGTTGGGATTTACAATGAGCAGTTCTTC.

This chain joins TRBV6-1 and TRBJ1-5, with D hard to call. The CDR3 consists of 14 residues. Germline CDR1 MNHNS, CDR2 SASEGT. V lost 4 bases, J lost 0 bases, and 7 bases lay in between. CDR3 DNA: TGTGCCAGCAGTGGGGTCGATAGCAATCAGCCCCAGCATTTT. This encodes CASSGVDSNQPQHF.

The chain combines TRBV7-2 with TRBJ1-4; TRBD1 matches 10 bases. Looked up from germline, CDR1 is SGHTA and CDR2 is FQGNSA. Losses at the gene ends were 5 bases for V and 7 bases for J; bases not matched to a gene: 4. The CDR3 consists of 14 residues. DNA for the CDR3: TGTGCCAGCAGCGGCGGGACAGGGGTTGAAAAACTGTTTTTT. This encodes CASSGGTGVEKLFF.

This clone has only one observation. V usage is TRBV19 and J usage is TRBJ1-5; TRBD1 agrees at 8 bases. V lost 7 bases to trimming and J lost 7 bases; unmatched junction nucleotides: 15. Looked up from germline, CDR1 is LNHDA and CDR2 is SQIVND (reference sequence). The CDR3 is 16 amino acids. The CDR3 spells CASNPQIDRGRQPQHF. The CDR3 nucleotides read TGTGCCAGTAATCCCCAAATAGACAGGGGAAGGCAGCCCCAGCATTTT.

The V and J genes are TRBV9 and TRBJ1-2; no reliable D call. Germline CDR1 and CDR2: SGDLS and YYNGEE. V lost 7 bases and J lost 4, with 17 bases in between. This CDR3 region has 14 residues. The DNA for the CDR3 is TGTGCCAGCCGCGGGATAGGCACGGGCTATGGCTACACCTTC. Translating gives CASRGIGTGYGYTF.